This record covers a single T cell receptor (beta chain). Its cognate antigen has yet to be identified. Per-base quality was not reported, and no clone a single base away is much larger than it. The CDR3 numbers 13 residues from cysteine through phenylalanine. The DNA shown is the 39-base CDR3, in frame from base 1. The junction shows trimming of 8 bases on V and 1 base on J, plus 11 bases between the germline ends. CDR1 is given as MNHEY and CDR2 as SVGAGI, both from the germline V gene. Systemically healthy Caucasian individuals from Russia, about 38 in total and aged 6 to 90 years, were included as donors. Roughly 9.5 milliliters of peripheral blood were drawn from each donor into EDTA-treated Vacutainer tubes. Ficoll-Paque density-gradient centrifugation was used to isolate PBMCs, with at least 6.5 million per sample. Total RNA was extracted from PBMCs with Trizol reagent, with at least 5 micrograms obtained per sample. For every donor, flow cytometry on a PBMC aliquot measured the percentage of naive CD45RAhigh/CD27high T cells.

The sample belongs to a study of blood T cells in healthy people across ages (dated by TCRdb to between 2014 and 2017). Regarding the study in general: In model experiments, template switching captured about one uniquely barcoded TCR beta cDNA molecule for every two T cells. Using the same blood draw, the study looked at two additional independent replicas of 1 million unique cDNA reads for two donors, one aged 18 to 30 and the other aged 80 or older. To avoid experimental bias, donors of different ages were randomly spread across the sequencing lanes. The donors were divided into four age groups: young (average around 16 years), middle-aged (about 41), aged (under 70) and long-lived (roughly 82). Using deep sequencing normalized with unique cDNA molecular identifiers, the study measured how TCR beta repertoire diversity changes with age. Results and caveats for the whole study, not just this receptor: Since profiling was done on bulk unsorted PBMCs, naive and antigen-experienced compartments could not be conclusively compared. Observed TCR beta diversity per million T cells fell roughly linearly with age, and a significant reduction was already apparent by age about 36. The percentage of naive T cells measured by flow cytometry correlated strongly with observed TCR beta diversity. Because donor CMV infection status was unknown, age-related changes in expanded clonotypes were potentially confounded. The long-lived group showed more naive CD4+ T cells, fewer expanded clones and increased TCR diversity than the aged group, suggesting age selection. Total diversity estimates from one million sequenced T cells were considered lower bounds and underestimates.

Libraries were built with 5' RACE. The sequencer listed for this sample is Illumina HiSeq 2500. A second PCR of roughly 7 to 11 cycles was performed with a sample-barcoded 5' primer and a J-beta primer mix. A template-switch 5' adaptor carrying 12 random nucleotides introduced a unique molecular identifier onto each TCR beta cDNA molecule. At least 2.5 million CDR3-containing paired-end reads were obtained from each sample. First-strand cDNA was synthesized from all RNA with the Mint cDNA synthesis kit, primed by a TRBC-specific oligonucleotide. After uracil-DNA glycosylase treatment, a first 18-cycle PCR used universal primers M1SS and BC2_uni_R on all cDNA. As for the original processing: For normalization, 1 million high-quality reads were randomly selected from each sample, with every read carrying a distinct molecular identifier. Reads with shared molecular identifiers were discarded instead of being binned into consensus sequences. MiTCR, with a Q25 quality threshold and the strictest error-elimination algorithm, was used for CDR3 identification, clonotype clustering and error correction. A nonparametric unseen species model with Euler transformation was used to estimate a lower bound on total TCR beta diversity. Using fastp at Q25 and MiXCR, TCRdb reprocessed the public reads and kept productive beta chains. Each entry is one CDR3 protein sequence, shown with its most common DNA and genes. V and J calls and clone size were set by TCRdb, not the authors. This sample holds about 900,000 distinct CDR3 sequences; about 44% were observed only once. Roughly 12% of the sample belongs to the ten largest clones.

The receptor comes from a man younger than 40 in good health. The sequence links TRBV6-5 to TRBJ1-1, with the D gene call left open. The source material was blood. The sequenced DNA: TGTGCCAGCCGAGCTCAGAAGAACACTGAAGCTTTCTTT. It specifies CASRAQKNTEAFF.